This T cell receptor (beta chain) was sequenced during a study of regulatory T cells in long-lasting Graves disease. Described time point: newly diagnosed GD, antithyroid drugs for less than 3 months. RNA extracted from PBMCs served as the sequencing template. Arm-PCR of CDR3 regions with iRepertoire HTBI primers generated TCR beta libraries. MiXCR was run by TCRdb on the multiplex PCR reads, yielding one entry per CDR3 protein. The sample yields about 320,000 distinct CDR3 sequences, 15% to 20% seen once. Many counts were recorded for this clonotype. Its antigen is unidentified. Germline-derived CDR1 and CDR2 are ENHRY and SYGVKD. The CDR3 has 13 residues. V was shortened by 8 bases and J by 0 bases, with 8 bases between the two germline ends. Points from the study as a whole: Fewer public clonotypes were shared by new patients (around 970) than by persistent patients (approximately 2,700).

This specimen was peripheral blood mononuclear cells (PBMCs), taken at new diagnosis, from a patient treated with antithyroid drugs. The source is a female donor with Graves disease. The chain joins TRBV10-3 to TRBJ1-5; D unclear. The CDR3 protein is CAIRRDSNQPQHF. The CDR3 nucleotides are TGTGCCATCCGACGGGATAGCAATCAGCCCCAGCATTTT.